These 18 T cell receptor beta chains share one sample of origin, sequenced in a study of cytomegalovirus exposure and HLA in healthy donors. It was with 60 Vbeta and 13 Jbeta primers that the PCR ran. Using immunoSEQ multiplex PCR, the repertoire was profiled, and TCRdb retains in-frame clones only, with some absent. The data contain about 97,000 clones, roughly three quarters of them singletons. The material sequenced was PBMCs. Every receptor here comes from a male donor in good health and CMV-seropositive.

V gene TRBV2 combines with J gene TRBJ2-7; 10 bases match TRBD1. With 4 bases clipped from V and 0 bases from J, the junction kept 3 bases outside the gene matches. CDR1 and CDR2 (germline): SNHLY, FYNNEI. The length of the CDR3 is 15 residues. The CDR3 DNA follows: TGTGCCAGCAGTGGGGGACAGGGGAGCTCCTACGAGCAGTACTTC. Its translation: CASSGGQGSSYEQYF.

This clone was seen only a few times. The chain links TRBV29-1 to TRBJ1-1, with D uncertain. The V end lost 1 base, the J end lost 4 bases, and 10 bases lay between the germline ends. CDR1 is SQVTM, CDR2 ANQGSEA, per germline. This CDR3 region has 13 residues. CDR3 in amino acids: CSVEGTEGTEAFF. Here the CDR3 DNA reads TGCAGCGTTGAAGGGACGGAGGGCACTGAAGCTTTCTTT.

The CDR3 nucleotides are TGTGCCAGTAGTTTTCAACTGGGGAGCGAGCAGTACTTC. This codes for CASSFQLGSEQYF. This chain joins TRBV19 and TRBJ2-7; D is perhaps TRBD2 (5 bases). Trimming removed 5 bases at V and 6 bases at J, with 14 bases between. The V gene's germline CDR1 is LNHDA and CDR2 SQIVND (reference sequence). This CDR3 spans 13 amino acids.

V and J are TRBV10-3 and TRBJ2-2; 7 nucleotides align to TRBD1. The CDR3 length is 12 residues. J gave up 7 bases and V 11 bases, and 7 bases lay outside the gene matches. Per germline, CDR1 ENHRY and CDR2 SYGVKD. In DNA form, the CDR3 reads TGTGCCGCCAGACAGGGAGACGGGGAGCTGTTTTTT. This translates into CAARQGDGELFF.

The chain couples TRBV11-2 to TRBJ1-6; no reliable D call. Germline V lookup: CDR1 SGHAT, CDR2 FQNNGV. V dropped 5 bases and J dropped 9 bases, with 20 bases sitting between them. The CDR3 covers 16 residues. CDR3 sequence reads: CASSLHPGFGSSPLHF. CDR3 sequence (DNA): TGTGCCAGCAGCCTACATCCGGGGTTCGGAAGTTCACCCCTCCACTTT.

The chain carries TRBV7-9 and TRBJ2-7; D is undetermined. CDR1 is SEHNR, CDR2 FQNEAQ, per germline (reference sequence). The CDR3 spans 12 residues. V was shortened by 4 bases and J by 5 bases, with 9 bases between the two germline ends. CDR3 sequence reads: CASSSLFHEQYF. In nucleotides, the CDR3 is TGTGCCAGCAGCTCCCTCTTTCACGAGCAGTACTTC.

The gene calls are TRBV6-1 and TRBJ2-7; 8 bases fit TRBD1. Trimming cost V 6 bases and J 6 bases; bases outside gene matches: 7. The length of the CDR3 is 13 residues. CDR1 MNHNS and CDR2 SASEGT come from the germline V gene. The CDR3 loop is CASSVDRDREQYF. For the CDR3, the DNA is TGTGCCAGCAGCGTGGACAGGGATCGCGAGCAGTACTTC.

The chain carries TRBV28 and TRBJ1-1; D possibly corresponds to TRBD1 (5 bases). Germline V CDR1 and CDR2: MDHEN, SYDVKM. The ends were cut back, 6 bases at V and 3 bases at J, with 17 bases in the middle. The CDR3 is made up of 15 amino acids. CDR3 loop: CASSQASSGDTEAFF. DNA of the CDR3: TGTGCCAGCAGCCAAGCCTCCTCGGGGGACACTGAAGCTTTCTTT. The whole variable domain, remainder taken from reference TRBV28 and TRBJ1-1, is DVKVTQSSRYLVKRTGEKVFLECVQDMDHENMFWYRQDPGLGLRLIYFSYDVKMKEKGDIPEGYSVSREKKERFSLILESASTNQTSMYLCASSQASSGDTEAFFGQGTRLTVV.

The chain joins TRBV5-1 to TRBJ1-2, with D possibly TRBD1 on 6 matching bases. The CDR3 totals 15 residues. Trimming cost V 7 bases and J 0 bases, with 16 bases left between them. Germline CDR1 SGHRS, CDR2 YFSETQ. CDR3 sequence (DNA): TGCGCCAGCGAGGCCGGGGACAAGTCTAACTATGGCTACACCTTC. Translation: CASEAGDKSNYGYTF.

The CDR3 DNA reads TGTGCCAGCTTAGCAGGAGGGGCCATGAACACTGAAGCTTTCTTT. The encoded protein is CASLAGGAMNTEAFF. The genes are TRBV2 and TRBJ1-1, with a possible D match to TRBD1 (5 bases). The CDR3 runs to 15 residues. The V end lost 8 bases, the J end lost 0 bases, and 16 bases lay between the germline ends. Per the germline V gene, CDR1 is SNHLY and CDR2 is FYNNEI.

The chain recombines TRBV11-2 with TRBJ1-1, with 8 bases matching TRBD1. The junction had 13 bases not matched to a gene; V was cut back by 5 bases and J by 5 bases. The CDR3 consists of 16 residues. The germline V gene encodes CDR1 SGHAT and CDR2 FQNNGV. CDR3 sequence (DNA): TGTGCCAGCAGCACCATGATTCAGGGGGCGCGGACTGAAGCTTTCTTT. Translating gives CASSTMIQGARTEAFF. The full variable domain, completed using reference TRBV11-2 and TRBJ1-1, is EAGVAQSPRYKIIEKRQSVAFWCNPISGHATLYWYQQILGQGPKLLIQFQNNGVVDDSQLPKDRFSAERLKGVDSTLKIQPAKLEDSAVYLCASSTMIQGARTEAFFGQGTRLTVV.

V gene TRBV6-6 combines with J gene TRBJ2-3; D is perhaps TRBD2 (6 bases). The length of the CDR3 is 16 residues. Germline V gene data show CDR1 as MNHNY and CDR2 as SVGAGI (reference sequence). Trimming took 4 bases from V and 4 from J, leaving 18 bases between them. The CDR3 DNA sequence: TGTGCCAGCAGTTCCCGGGGAGGACAACCACCAGATACGCAGTATTTT. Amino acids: CASSSRGGQPPDTQYF.

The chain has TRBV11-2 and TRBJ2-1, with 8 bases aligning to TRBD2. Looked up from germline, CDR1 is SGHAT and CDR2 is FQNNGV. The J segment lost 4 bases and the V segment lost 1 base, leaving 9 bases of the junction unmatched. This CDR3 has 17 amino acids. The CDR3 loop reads CASSLGSVTGGYNEQFF. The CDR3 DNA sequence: TGTGCCAGCAGCTTAGGCTCCGTGACGGGAGGGTACAATGAGCAGTTCTTC.

The CDR3 reads CASSLSGSTDTQYF. The CDR3 region has the DNA TGTGCCAGCAGCTTATCAGGGAGCACAGATACGCAGTATTTT. This chain links TRBV7-9 with TRBJ2-3, with D possibly matching TRBD1 (5 bases). V was pared by 2 bases and J by 0 bases, with 6 bases between. The CDR3 runs 14 residues. Germline V CDR1 and CDR2: SEHNR, FQNEAQ (reference sequence).

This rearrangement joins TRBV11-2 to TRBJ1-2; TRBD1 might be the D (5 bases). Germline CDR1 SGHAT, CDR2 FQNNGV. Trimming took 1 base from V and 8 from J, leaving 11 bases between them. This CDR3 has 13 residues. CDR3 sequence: CASSLVLTGGYTF. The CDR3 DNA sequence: TGTGCCAGCAGCTTAGTGCTAACAGGAGGCTACACCTTC. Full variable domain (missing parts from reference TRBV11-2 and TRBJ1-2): EAGVAQSPRYKIIEKRQSVAFWCNPISGHATLYWYQQILGQGPKLLIQFQNNGVVDDSQLPKDRFSAERLKGVDSTLKIQPAKLEDSAVYLCASSLVLTGGYTFGSGTRLTVV.

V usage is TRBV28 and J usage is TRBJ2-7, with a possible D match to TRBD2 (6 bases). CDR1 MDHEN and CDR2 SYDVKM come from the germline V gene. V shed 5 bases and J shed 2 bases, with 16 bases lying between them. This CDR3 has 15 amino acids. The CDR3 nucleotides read TGTGCCAGCAGTCGGGCCATTAGCGGAGCCTACGAGCAGTACTTC. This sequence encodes CASSRAISGAYEQYF.

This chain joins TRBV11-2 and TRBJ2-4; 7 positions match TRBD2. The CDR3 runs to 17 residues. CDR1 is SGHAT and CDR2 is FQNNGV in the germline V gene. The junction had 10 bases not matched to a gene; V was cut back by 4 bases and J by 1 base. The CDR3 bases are TGTGCCAGCAGCTCATGGGTGGGGAGGGAGGCCAAAAACATTCAGTACTTC. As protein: CASSSWVGREAKNIQYF.

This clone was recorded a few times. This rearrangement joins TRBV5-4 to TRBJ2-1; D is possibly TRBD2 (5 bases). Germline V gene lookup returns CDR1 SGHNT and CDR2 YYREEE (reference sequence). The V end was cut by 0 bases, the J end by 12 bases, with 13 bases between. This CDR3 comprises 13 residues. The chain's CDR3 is CASSLGEKGVQFF. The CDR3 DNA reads TGTGCCAGCAGCTTGGGGGAGAAGGGTGTGCAGTTCTTC.